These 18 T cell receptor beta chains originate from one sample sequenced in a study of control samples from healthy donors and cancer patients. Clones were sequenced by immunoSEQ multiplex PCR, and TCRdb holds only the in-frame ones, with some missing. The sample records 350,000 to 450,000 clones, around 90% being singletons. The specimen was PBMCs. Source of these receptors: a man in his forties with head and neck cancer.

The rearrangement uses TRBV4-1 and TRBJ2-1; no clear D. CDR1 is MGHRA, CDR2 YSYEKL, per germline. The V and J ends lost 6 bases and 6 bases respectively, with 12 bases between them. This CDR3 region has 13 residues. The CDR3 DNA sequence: TGCGCCAGCAGAGCTGGGCAAACCAATGAGCAGTTCTTC. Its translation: CASRAGQTNEQFF.

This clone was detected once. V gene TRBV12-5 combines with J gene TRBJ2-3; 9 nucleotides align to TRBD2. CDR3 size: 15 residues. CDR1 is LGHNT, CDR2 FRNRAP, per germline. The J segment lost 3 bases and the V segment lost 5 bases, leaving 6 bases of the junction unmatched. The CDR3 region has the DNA TGTGCTAGTGGTCCCGCGGGAGGGGAAACAGATACGCAGTATTTT. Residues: CASGPAGGETDTQYF.

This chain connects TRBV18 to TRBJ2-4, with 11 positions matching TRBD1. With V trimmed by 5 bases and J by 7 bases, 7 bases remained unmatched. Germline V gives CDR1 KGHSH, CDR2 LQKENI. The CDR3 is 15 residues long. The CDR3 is CASSEGTGGANIQYF. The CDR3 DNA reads TGTGCCAGCTCAGAGGGGACAGGGGGAGCGAACATTCAGTACTTC.

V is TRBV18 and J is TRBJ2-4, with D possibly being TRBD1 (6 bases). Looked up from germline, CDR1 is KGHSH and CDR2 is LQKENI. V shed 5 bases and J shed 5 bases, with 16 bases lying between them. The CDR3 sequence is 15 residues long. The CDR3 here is CASSFVPDSENIQYF. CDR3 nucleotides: TGTGCCAGCTCATTTGTACCGGACAGCGAAAACATTCAGTACTTC.

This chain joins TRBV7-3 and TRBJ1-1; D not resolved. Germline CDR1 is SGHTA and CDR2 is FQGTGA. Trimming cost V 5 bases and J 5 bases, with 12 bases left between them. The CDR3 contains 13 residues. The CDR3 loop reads CASSPQDGTEAFF. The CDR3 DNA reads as TGTGCCAGCAGCCCCCAGGACGGGACTGAAGCTTTCTTT. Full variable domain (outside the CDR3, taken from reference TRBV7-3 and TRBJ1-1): GAGVSQTPSNKVTEKGKYVELRCDPISGHTALYWYRQSLGQGPEFLIYFQGTGAADDSGLPNDRFFAVRPEGSVSTLKIQRTERGDSAVYLCASSPQDGTEAFFGQGTRLTVV.

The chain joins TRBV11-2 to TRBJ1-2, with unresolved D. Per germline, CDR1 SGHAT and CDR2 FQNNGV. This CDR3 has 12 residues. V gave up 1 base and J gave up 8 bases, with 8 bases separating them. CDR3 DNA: TGTGCCAGCAGCTTAGGGTCCGGCGGCTACACCTTC. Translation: CASSLGSGGYTF.

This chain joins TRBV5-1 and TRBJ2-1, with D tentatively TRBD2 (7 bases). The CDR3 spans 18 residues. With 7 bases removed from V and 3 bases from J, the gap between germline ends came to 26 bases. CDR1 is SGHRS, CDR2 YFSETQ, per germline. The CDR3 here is CASEFKSGAGVRYNEQFF. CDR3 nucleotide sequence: TGCGCCAGCGAATTTAAGTCGGGGGCGGGAGTACGCTACAATGAGCAGTTCTTC.

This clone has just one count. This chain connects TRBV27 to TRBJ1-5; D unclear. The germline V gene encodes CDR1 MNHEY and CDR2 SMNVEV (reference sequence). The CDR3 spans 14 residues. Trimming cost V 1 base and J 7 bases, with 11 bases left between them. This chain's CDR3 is CASSLYGVHQPQHF. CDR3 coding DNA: TGTGCCAGCAGTTTATATGGGGTTCACCAGCCCCAGCATTTT.

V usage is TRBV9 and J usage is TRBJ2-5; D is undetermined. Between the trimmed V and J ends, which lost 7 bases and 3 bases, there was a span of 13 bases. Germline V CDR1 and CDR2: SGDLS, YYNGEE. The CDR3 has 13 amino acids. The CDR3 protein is CASGSGEEETQYF. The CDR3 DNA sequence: TGTGCCAGCGGCTCAGGAGAGGAAGAGACCCAGTACTTC.

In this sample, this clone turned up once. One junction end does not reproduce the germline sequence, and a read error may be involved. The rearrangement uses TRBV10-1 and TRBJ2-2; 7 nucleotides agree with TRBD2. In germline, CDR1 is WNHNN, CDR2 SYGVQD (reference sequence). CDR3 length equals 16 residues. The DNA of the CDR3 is TGCGCCACCCTGGGGAGGGGAGGCCTCGAACACCGGGGAGCTGTTTTT. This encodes CATLGRGGLEHRGAVF.

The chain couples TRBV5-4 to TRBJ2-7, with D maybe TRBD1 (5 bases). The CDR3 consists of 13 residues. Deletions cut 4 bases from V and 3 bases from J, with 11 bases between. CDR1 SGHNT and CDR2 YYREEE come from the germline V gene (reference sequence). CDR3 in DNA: TGTGCCAGCAGCCCGGACCAGGGCTACGAGCAGTACTTC. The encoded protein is CASSPDQGYEQYF.

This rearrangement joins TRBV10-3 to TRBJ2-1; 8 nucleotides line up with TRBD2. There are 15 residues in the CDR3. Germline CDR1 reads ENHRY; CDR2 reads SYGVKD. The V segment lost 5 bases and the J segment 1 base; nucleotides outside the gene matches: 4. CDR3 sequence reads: CAISILAESYNEQFF. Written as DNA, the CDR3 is TGTGCCATCAGTATACTAGCGGAATCCTACAATGAGCAGTTCTTC.

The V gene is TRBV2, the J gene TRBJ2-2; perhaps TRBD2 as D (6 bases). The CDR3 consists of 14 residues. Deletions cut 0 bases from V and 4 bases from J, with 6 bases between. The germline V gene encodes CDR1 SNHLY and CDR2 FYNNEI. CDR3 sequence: CASSEARGTGELFF. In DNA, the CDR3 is TGTGCCAGCAGTGAAGCGCGGGGCACCGGGGAGCTGTTTTTT.

The CDR3 DNA is TGCGCCAGCAGCCAAGAAATAGGATACTACGAGCAGTACTTC. It specifies CASSQEIGYYEQYF. V gene TRBV4-1 combines with J gene TRBJ2-7; D unclear. The germline V gene encodes CDR1 MGHRA and CDR2 YSYEKL. The CDR3 loop spans 14 amino acids. V gave up 0 bases and J gave up 3 bases, with 9 bases separating them.

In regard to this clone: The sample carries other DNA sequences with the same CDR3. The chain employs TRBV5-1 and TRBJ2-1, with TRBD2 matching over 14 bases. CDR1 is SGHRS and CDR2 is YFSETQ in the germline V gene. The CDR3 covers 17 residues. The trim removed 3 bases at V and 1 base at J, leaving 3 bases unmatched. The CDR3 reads CASSSGTSGSSYNEQFF. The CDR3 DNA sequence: TGCGCCAGCAGCTCCGGGACTAGCGGGAGTTCCTACAATGAGCAGTTCTTC. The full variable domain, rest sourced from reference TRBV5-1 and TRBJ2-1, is KAGVTQTPRYLIKTRGQQVTLSCSPISGHRSVSWYQQTPGQGLQFLFEYFSETQRNKGNFPGRFSGRQFSNSRSEMNVSTLELGDSALYLCASSSGTSGSSYNEQFFGPGTRLTVL.

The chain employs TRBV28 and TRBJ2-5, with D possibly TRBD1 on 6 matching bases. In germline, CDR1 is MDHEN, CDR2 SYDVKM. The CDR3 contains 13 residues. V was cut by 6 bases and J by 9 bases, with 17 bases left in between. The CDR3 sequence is CASSMGALRSQYF. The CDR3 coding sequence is TGTGCCAGCAGCATGGGGGCTCTGCGGTCCCAGTACTTC.

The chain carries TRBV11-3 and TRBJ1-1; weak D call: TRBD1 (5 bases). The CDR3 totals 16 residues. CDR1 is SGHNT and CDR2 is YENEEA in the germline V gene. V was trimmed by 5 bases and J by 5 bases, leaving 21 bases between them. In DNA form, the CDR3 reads TGTGCCAGCAGCATGGGCGGACACCGGGCAGGTACTGAAGCTTTCTTT. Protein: CASSMGGHRAGTEAFF.

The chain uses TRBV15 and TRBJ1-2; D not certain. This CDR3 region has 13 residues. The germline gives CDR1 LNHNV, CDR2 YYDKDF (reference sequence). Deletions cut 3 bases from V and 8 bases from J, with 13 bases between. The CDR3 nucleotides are TGTGCCACCAGCAGCCTCTGGCTAGGCGGCTACACCTTC. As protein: CATSSLWLGGYTF.